This T cell receptor (beta chain) was profiled in a study of blood T cell repertoires in COVID-19. Across the study: There were acute and convalescent COVID-19 samples, and they came from the United States, Italy and Spain. From T cells, B-cell-depleted T cells, or PBMCs came the material, which was cDNA or gDNA.

At least ten counts were recorded for this clone. Other DNA sequences of this sample code for an identical CDR3. The CDR3 is 15 amino acids. The V gene end was trimmed by 0 bases and the J gene end by 4 bases; junction bases not matched to a gene: 6. CDR1 is SGHRS, CDR2 YFSETQ, per germline. In the original analysis: Estimated nucleated cell counts came from reference gene primer amplification. TCRdb keeps only in-frame clones here, not all; method: immunoSEQ multiplex PCR. V, J and clone size derive from that table, while D and trimming were established from the DNA sequence. The repertoire consists of 250,000 to 300,000 clones, with around 78% occurring once and the leading ten covering 3.5% to 5.5%.

Input material: peripheral blood. This clonotype originated in a man between 60 and 75 years old who had recovered from COVID-19. The V call is TRBV5-1, the J call TRBJ1-2; 7 bases are shared with TRBD1. CDR3 residues: CASSLATGQSYGYTF. The CDR3 nucleotides are TGCGCCAGCAGCTTGGCCACGGGACAGTCCTATGGCTACACCTTC.